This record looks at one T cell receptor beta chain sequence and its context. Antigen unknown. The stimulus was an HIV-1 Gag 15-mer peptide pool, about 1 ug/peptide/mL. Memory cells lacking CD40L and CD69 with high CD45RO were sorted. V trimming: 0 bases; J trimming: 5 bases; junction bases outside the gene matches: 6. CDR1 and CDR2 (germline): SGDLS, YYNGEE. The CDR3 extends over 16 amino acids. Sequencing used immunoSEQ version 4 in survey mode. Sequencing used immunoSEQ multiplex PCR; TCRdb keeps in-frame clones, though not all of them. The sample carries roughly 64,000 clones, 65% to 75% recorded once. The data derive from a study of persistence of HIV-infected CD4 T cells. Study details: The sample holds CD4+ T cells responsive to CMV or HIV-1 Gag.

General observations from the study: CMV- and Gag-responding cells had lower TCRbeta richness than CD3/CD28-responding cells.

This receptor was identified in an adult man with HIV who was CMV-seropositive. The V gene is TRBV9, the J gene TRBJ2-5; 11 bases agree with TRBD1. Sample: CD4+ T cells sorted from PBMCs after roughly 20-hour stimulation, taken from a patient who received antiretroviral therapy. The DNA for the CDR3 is TGTGCCAGCAGCGTAGGGACAGGGGGCGTTTTGGAGACCCAGTACTTC. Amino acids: CASSVGTGGVLETQYF. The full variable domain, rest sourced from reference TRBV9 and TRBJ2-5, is DSGVTQTPKHLITATGQRVTLRCSPRSGDLSVYWYQQSLDQGLQFLIQYYNGEERAKGNILERFSAQQFPDLHSELNLSSLELGDSALYFCASSVGTGGVLETQYFGPGTRLLVL.